This T cell receptor (beta chain) emerged from a study of T cell clonality in common variable immunodeficiency. This CDR3 contains 13 residues. V lost 5 bases, J lost 5 bases, and 10 bases lay in between. Germline loops: CDR1 WSHSY, CDR2 SAAADI. General observations from the study: T cell subpopulation sequencing would be needed to explain CVID clonality. Fewer deletions and N-nucleotide insertions were reportedly seen in common variable immunodeficiency TCR beta sequences. Compared with healthy controls, CVID subjects showed increased TCRbeta clonality, mostly in about a third.

Most patients and controls had Caucasian heritage. Heparinized whole blood, 5 to 8 ml, came from each donor. Assay: immunoSEQ multiplex PCR; the TCRdb copy retains only in-frame clones and omits some. The sample contains about 28,000 clones, none of them singletons. On this clone: Its cognate antigen is unknown. The read ends 3 residues before the CDR3 terminus; that terminus is restored from the germline J gene.

The sample taken for sequencing was peripheral blood mononuclear cells. The chain combines TRBV10-2 with TRBJ2-1; D perhaps matches TRBD1 (6 bases). The source of this sequence is a human donor with common variable immunodeficiency. CDR3 residues: CASSTGQHNEQFF. Partial CDR3 DNA: TGCGCCAGCAGTACGGGACAACACAATGAG.